This T cell receptor (beta chain) was retrieved from a study of blood T cell repertoires in COVID-19. In the study overall: COVID-19 samples, acute and convalescent, were from the United States, Italy and Spain. From T cells, B-cell-depleted T cells, or PBMCs came the material, which was cDNA or gDNA.

How the authors handled the data: It was from reference gene primer amplification that nucleated cell counts were estimated. Sequencing was performed with immunoSEQ multiplex PCR; in TCRdb, only in-frame clones are kept and a portion is missing. That table supplies the V and J calls and clone size; D and trimming were determined from the DNA. The sample lists 95,000 to 150,000 clones, around four fifths seen once, with roughly 17% in the top ten. CDR1 is SGHVS and CDR2 is FNYEAQ in the germline V gene. CDR3 length: 15 amino acids. The ends lost 5 bases at V and 4 bases at J; junction bases unmatched: 8.

The sequence came from a man in his sixties with active or convalescent COVID-19. This chain links TRBV7-6 with TRBJ2-7, with 10 positions matching TRBD2. Sequenced sample: peripheral blood. The CDR3 DNA reads TGTGCCAGCAGCCCCCTAGCGGGAGACCAATACGAGCAGTACTTC. Protein sequence: CASSPLAGDQYEQYF.